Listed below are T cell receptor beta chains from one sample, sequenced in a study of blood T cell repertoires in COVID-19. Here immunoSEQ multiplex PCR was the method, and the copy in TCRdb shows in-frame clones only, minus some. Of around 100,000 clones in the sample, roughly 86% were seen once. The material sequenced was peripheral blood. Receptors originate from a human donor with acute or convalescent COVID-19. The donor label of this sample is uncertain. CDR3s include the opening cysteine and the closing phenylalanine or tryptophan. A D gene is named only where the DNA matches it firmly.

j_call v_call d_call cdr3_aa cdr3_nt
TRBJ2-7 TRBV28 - CASGLIHEQYF TGTGCCAGCGGGCTTATTCACGAGCAGTACTTC
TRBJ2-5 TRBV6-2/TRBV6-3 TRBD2 CASSPRGGRRSEETQYF TGTGCCAGCAGCCCTCGGGGGGGCCGTAGGTCCGAAGAGACCCAGTACTTC
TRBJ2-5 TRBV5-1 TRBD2 CASSFGDSGGRQETQYF TGCGCCAGCAGCTTCGGTGATAGCGGGGGTCGGCAAGAGACCCAGTACTTC
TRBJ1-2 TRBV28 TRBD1 CASSPGGLGGYTF TGTGCCAGCAGTCCAGGGGGCTTGGGGGGCTACACCTTC
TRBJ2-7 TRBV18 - CASSPLRDNYEQYF TGTGCCAGCTCACCATTAAGAGACAACTACGAGCAGTACTTC
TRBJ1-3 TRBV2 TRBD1 CASSESGGPGNTIYF TGTGCCAGCAGTGAATCAGGGGGCCCTGGAAACACCATATATTTT
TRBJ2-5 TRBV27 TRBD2 CASSPSGVYQETQYF TGTGCCAGCAGTCCTAGCGGGGTTTACCAAGAGACCCAGTACTTC
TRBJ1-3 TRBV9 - CASSPSGLGNTIYF TGTGCCAGCAGCCCCTCAGGGCTTGGAAACACCATATATTTT
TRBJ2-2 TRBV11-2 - CASSSSTGELFF TGTGCCAGCAGCAGTAGCACCGGGGAGCTGTTTTTT
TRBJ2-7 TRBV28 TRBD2 CASSFFGLAGLEQYF TGTGCCAGCAGTTTCTTCGGACTAGCGGGGCTGGAGCAGTACTTC
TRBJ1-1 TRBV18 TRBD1 CASSLLGGRGSVNTEAFF TGTGCCAGCTCACTCTTGGGGGGCAGGGGGTCTGTCAACACTGAAGCTTTCTTT
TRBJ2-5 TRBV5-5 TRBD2 CASSLGKTSFETQYF TGTGCCAGCAGCTTGGGAAAGACTAGCTTTGAGACCCAGTACTTC
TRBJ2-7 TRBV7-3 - CASSPEGGYYEQYF TGTGCCAGCAGCCCCGAGGGTGGATACTACGAGCAGTACTTC
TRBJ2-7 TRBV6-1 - CASSEQSGDNSYEQYF TGTGCCAGCAGTGAACAGAGCGGTGATAACTCCTACGAGCAGTACTTC
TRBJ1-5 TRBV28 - CASSTGHHLNQPQHF TGTGCCAGCAGTACCGGACACCATCTCAATCAGCCCCAGCATTTT
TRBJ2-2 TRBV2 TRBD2 CASSETSGGPGELFF TGTGCCAGCAGTGAAACTAGCGGGGGGCCCGGGGAGCTGTTTTTT